This T cell receptor (beta chain) derives from a study of shared clonotypes between healthy human individuals. As for the study in general: Per-donor plates numbered three CD4 naive, three CD4 memory, two CD8 naive and one CD8 memory.

Healthy HIV-negative adults without recent acute infections or vaccinations served as donors. To note about this clone: What it binds is unknown.

Clones were sequenced by immunoSEQ multiplex PCR, and TCRdb holds only the in-frame ones, with some missing. The sample holds under 550,000 clones; 90% to 96% are singletons and the top ten take roughly 0.06%. Findings and limits, study-wide: It was the non-shared clonotypes that had lower generation probabilities than clonotypes shared by all four donors.

V lost 0 bases and J 6 bases, leaving 3 bases between the germline ends. The CDR3 is made up of 13 amino acids. Germline lookup yields CDR1 MNHEY and CDR2 SMNVEV (reference sequence). Sequences were obtained from naive CD4+ T cells sorted from blood. Subset denoted: CD45RA+ positively selected. This chain connects TRBV27 to TRBJ1-6; no definite D call. The clonotype comes from a woman in her twenties or thirties in good health. DNA for the CDR3: TGTGCCAGCAGTTTATCAATTAATTCACCCCTCCACTTT. It yields the protein CASSLSINSPLHF.